These 30 T cell receptor beta chains were sequenced from one sample in a study of CD8+ T cells in alopecia areata. cDNA prepared by RNA extraction and subsequent reverse transcription served as the template for sequencing. The table came from immunoSEQ multiplex PCR; TCRdb's copy has only in-frame clones and leaves some out. The sample carries 110,000 or so clones, roughly 56% recorded once. Stated treatment: oral pan-JAK inhibitor, 5-10 mg twice daily. The input for sequencing was CD4+ T cells sorted from blood, taken at week 24, from a patient treated with tofacitinib. The receptors were gathered from a human donor with alopecia areata.

CDR3 amino acids: CASSFSRADTQYF. CDR3 coding DNA: TGTGCCAGCAGCTTTTCTCGGGCAGATACGCAGTATTTT. The rearrangement uses TRBV11-1 and TRBJ2-3; no reliable D call. V dropped 3 bases and J dropped 4 bases, with 8 bases sitting between them. Germline values: CDR1 SGHAT, CDR2 FQDESV (reference sequence). This CDR3 spans 13 amino acids.

This chain connects TRBV29-1 to TRBJ1-2, with 8 bases that match TRBD1. J was trimmed by 2 bases and V by 5 bases; bases with no gene match: 4. The length of the CDR3 is 13 residues. Germline values: CDR1 SQVTM, CDR2 ANQGSEA. The CDR3 bases are TGCAGCGTTCGCCCAGGGGGCAACTATGGCTACACCTTC. This gives the protein CSVRPGGNYGYTF.

This clone was seen once. The chain employs TRBV5-1 and TRBJ2-1; 7 bases are shared with TRBD1. Germline values: CDR1 SGHRS, CDR2 YFSETQ. The CDR3 runs 15 residues. V was pared by 0 bases and J by 1 base, with 1 base of the junction left unmatched. The CDR3 DNA is TGCGCCAGCAGCTTGGGACAGGGATCCTACAATGAGCAGTTCTTC. Translation: CASSLGQGSYNEQFF.

CDR3 in amino acids: CATSRGWLSNSPLHF. CDR3 sequence (DNA): TGTGCCACCAGCAGAGGATGGTTGTCGAATTCACCCCTCCACTTT. This chain links TRBV15 with TRBJ1-6; D ambiguous. CDR3 length equals 15 residues. CDR1 and CDR2 (germline): LNHNV, YYDKDF (reference sequence). The V gene lost 1 base and the J gene lost 7 bases, with 11 bases spanning the gap.

The J gene is TRBJ2-7, the V gene TRBV7-2, with D possibly TRBD1 on 6 matching bases. Looked up from germline, CDR1 is SGHTA and CDR2 is FQGNSA. This CDR3 is 15 amino acids long. V lost 4 bases to trimming and J lost 0 bases, with 13 bases between them. CDR3 residues: CASSYVQGSSYEQYF. In nucleotides, the CDR3 is TGTGCCAGCAGCTACGTACAGGGATCCTCCTACGAGCAGTACTTC.

The chain is built from TRBV30 and TRBJ1-1; D is unresolved. Germline CDR1 GTSNPN, CDR2 SVGIG (reference sequence). The V and J ends lost 4 bases and 7 bases respectively, with 7 bases between them. The CDR3 runs 10 residues. CDR3 amino acids: CAWKRIEAFF. CDR3 sequence (DNA): TGTGCCTGGAAACGGATTGAAGCTTTCTTT.

The genes are TRBV7-9 and TRBJ2-5, with D maybe TRBD2 (5 bases). Germline V gene sequence: CDR1 SEHNR, CDR2 FQNEAQ (reference sequence). With 2 bases removed from V and 7 bases from J, the gap between germline ends came to 14 bases. The CDR3 extends over 14 amino acids. The CDR3 region is CASSLTGSGGTQYF. Here the CDR3 DNA reads TGTGCCAGCAGCTTAACGGGCAGCGGAGGGACCCAGTACTTC.

V and J are TRBV5-1 and TRBJ2-1; 9 bases align to TRBD1. This CDR3 is built from 15 residues. The junction had 9 bases not matched to a gene; V was cut back by 4 bases and J by 7 bases. Germline loops: CDR1 SGHRS, CDR2 YFSETQ. The CDR3 nucleotides read TGCGCCAGCAGCGTAGCCGGGACAGGGACAAATGAGCAGTTCTTC. Translated, it gives CASSVAGTGTNEQFF. Complete variable domain (other parts from reference TRBV5-1 and TRBJ2-1): KAGVTQTPRYLIKTRGQQVTLSCSPISGHRSVSWYQQTPGQGLQFLFEYFSETQRNKGNFPGRFSGRQFSNSRSEMNVSTLELGDSALYLCASSVAGTGTNEQFFGPGTRLTVL.

The V gene is TRBV18, the J gene TRBJ1-5; 8 bases are shared with TRBD1. Per the germline V gene, CDR1 is KGHSH and CDR2 is LQKENI. J lost 6 bases, V lost 1 base, and 14 bases had no gene match. The CDR3 is 18 residues long. The CDR3 sequence: CASSPQGSRTGTSQPQHF. The CDR3 coding sequence is TGTGCCAGCTCACCACAGGGGTCTAGGACAGGGACGAGTCAGCCCCAGCATTTT.

CDR3 nucleotides: TGTGCCAGCAGCGTCGGAAGACAGCTGGGGGCCCTCCACTTT. Translated: CASSVGRQLGALHF. V and J are TRBV9 and TRBJ1-6; the D gene is possibly TRBD1 (5 bases). V gave up 2 bases and J gave up 14 bases, with 17 bases separating them. The CDR3 loop spans 14 amino acids. The germline V gene has CDR1 SGDLS and CDR2 YYNGEE.

This chain connects TRBV5-6 to TRBJ2-7; tentatively, D is TRBD1 or TRBD2 (5 bases each). This CDR3 is 16 amino acids long. Trimming stripped 0 bases from V and 9 bases from J, with 22 bases between. Germline CDR1 is SGHDT and CDR2 is YYEEEE. The CDR3, as DNA: TGTGCCAGCAGCTTGGGGGGGTTGACCATCGCGCGAAGGCAGTACTTC. Its protein is CASSLGGLTIARRQYF.

The chain recombines TRBV30 with TRBJ2-5; 10 bases are a match to TRBD1. The CDR3 extends over 14 amino acids. V lost 2 bases to trimming and J lost 7 bases; unmatched junction nucleotides: 7. In germline, CDR1 is GTSNPN, CDR2 SVGIG (reference sequence). The DNA for the CDR3 is TGTGCCTGGAGTCCGGGACAGGGGATGGGGACCCAGTACTTC. Translating it yields CAWSPGQGMGTQYF.

This sequence joins TRBV2 and TRBJ1-2; 9 nucleotides align to TRBD1. Unmatched junction bases numbered 0, after V lost 4 bases and J lost 0 bases. CDR1 is SNHLY, CDR2 FYNNEI, per germline. CDR3 length: 14 amino acids. CDR3: CASSGTGANYGYTF. For the CDR3, the DNA is TGTGCCAGCAGTGGGACAGGGGCTAACTATGGCTACACCTTC.

This rearrangement joins TRBV7-9 to TRBJ1-3; D is possibly TRBD1 (6 bases). This CDR3 is 14 amino acids long. The V gene's germline CDR1 is SEHNR and CDR2 FQNEAQ (reference sequence). The V end lost 5 bases, the J end lost 1 base, and 9 bases lay between the germline ends. The CDR3 bases are TGTGCCAGCAGCGCACAGGGATCTGGAAACACCATATATTTT. Its translation: CASSAQGSGNTIYF.

V and J are TRBV30 and TRBJ2-6; D gene unclear. V lost 2 bases to trimming and J lost 1 base, with 9 bases between them. This CDR3 has 15 residues. CDR1 GTSNPN and CDR2 SVGIG come from the germline V gene (reference sequence). CDR3 sequence: CAWSKLGSGANVLTF. CDR3 DNA sequence: TGTGCCTGGAGTAAACTGGGTTCTGGGGCCAACGTCCTGACTTTC.

The chain carries TRBV15 and TRBJ2-6, with D possibly TRBD2 on 6 matching bases. Trimming took off 5 bases at V and 3 bases at J, with 11 bases between the two ends. The germline V gene encodes CDR1 LNHNV and CDR2 YYDKDF (reference sequence). The CDR3 runs 15 residues. The CDR3 loop reads CATSGGRGGANVLTF. In DNA, the CDR3 is TGTGCCACCAGCGGAGGGAGAGGTGGGGCCAACGTCCTGACTTTC.

This clone was seen a single time. V gene TRBV2 combines with J gene TRBJ1-1; D possibly corresponds to TRBD1 (5 bases). This CDR3 is 14 amino acids long. The V end was cut by 1 base, the J end by 1 base, with 7 bases between. Germline loops: CDR1 SNHLY, CDR2 FYNNEI. As DNA, the CDR3 is TGTGCCAGCAGTGAAGTGGGGCGGAACACTGAAGCTTTCTTT. Protein sequence: CASSEVGRNTEAFF. Together with reference TRBV2 and TRBJ1-1, the CDR3 gives the full variable domain: EPEVTQTPSHQVTQMGQEVILRCVPISNHLYFYWYRQILGQKVEFLVSFYNNEISEKSEIFDDQFSVERPDGSNFTLKIRSTKLEDSAMYFCASSEVGRNTEAFFGQGTRLTVV.

This clone was detected a few times. The rearrangement uses TRBV4-3 and TRBJ2-5, with 7 bases identical to TRBD1. The CDR3 contains 15 residues. V lost 4 bases and J lost 1; bases outside the gene matches: 6. CDR1 is LGHNA, CDR2 YSLEER, per germline. The CDR3 is CASSLTGQSQETQYF. The CDR3 nucleotides are TGCGCCAGCAGCCTGACGGGACAGTCCCAAGAGACCCAGTACTTC.

V is TRBV5-6 and J is TRBJ2-5; D may be TRBD2 (6 bases). The CDR3 is made up of 14 amino acids. Trimming stripped 4 bases from V and 4 bases from J, with 14 bases between. Germline V gene lookup returns CDR1 SGHDT and CDR2 YYEEEE. CDR3 sequence: CASSRRGVRETQYF. CDR3 bases: TGTGCCAGCAGCAGGCGGGGAGTAAGAGAGACCCAGTACTTC.

The chain's CDR3 is CASSSDPSSTDTQYF. CDR3 nucleotide sequence: TGCGCCAGCAGCTCAGATCCCTCCTCCACAGATACGCAGTATTTT. This chain connects TRBV5-1 to TRBJ2-3; D gene ambiguous. Germline V CDR1 and CDR2: SGHRS, YFSETQ. Trimming took off 3 bases at V and 2 bases at J, with 13 bases between the two ends. The CDR3 consists of 15 residues.

This clone is a singleton in its sample. This chain connects TRBV5-1 to TRBJ1-6; the D is unclear. The CDR3 loop spans 14 amino acids. The V end was cut by 0 bases, the J end by 5 bases, with 6 bases between. The germline V gene encodes CDR1 SGHRS and CDR2 YFSETQ. CDR3 DNA sequence: TGCGCCAGCAGCTTGGGCCACGATAATTCACCCCTCCACTTT. This translates into CASSLGHDNSPLHF.

This clone came up a few times. This chain uses TRBV7-2 with TRBJ2-1, with 8 bases fitting TRBD1. Germline values: CDR1 SGHTA, CDR2 FQGNSA. V gave up 5 bases and J gave up 7 bases; unmatched junction bases: 10. The CDR3 contains 15 residues. CDR3 amino acids: CASSADRGYSNEQFF. In nucleotides, the CDR3 is TGTGCCAGCAGCGCCGACAGGGGTTATTCTAATGAGCAGTTCTTC.

This clone was seen only a few times. The rearrangement links TRBV29-1 to TRBJ2-1; D remains unclear. The CDR3 is 13 residues long. Germline V CDR1 and CDR2: SQVTM, ANQGSEA. Trimming took off 7 bases at V and 3 bases at J, with 13 bases between the two ends. Here the CDR3 reads CSARETVYNEQFF. Here the CDR3 DNA reads TGCAGCGCGCGAGAAACGGTCTACAATGAGCAGTTCTTC.

The rearrangement joins TRBV7-9 to TRBJ1-2; TRBD1 is a possible D gene (6 bases). V lost 11 bases and J 4 bases, leaving 11 bases between the germline ends. The germline V gene encodes CDR1 SEHNR and CDR2 FQNEAQ (reference sequence). The CDR3 contains 11 residues. The CDR3 nucleotides read TGTGCCCACCCGGACAGCTATGGCTACACCTTC. It specifies CAHPDSYGYTF.

The chain has TRBV9 and TRBJ2-3; D might be TRBD1 (6 bases). Trimming took off 0 bases at V and 5 bases at J, with 16 bases between the two ends. CDR3 length: 16 amino acids. CDR1 and CDR2 (germline): SGDLS, YYNGEE. The CDR3 loop reads CASSVDQGIYRDTQYF. The CDR3 DNA sequence: TGTGCCAGCAGCGTAGACCAGGGGATCTACAGAGATACGCAGTATTTT. Supplemented by reference TRBV9 and TRBJ2-3, the full variable domain reads DSGVTQTPKHLITATGQRVTLRCSPRSGDLSVYWYQQSLDQGLQFLIQYYNGEERAKGNILERFSAQQFPDLHSELNLSSLELGDSALYFCASSVDQGIYRDTQYFGPGTRLTVL.

The chain combines TRBV2 with TRBJ2-4, with 9 bases that match TRBD1. Per germline, CDR1 SNHLY and CDR2 FYNNEI. V shed 5 bases and J 5 bases; nucleotides not matched to a gene: 7. The CDR3 runs 15 residues. The CDR3 DNA sequence: TGTGCCAGCAGTCCATTTTGGACAGGGGAAAACATTCAGTACTTC. It yields the protein CASSPFWTGENIQYF.

V usage is TRBV7-2 and J usage is TRBJ2-3, with D possibly being TRBD2 (5 bases). V was shortened by 3 bases and J by 2 bases, with 12 bases between the two germline ends. The germline CDR1 and CDR2 sequences are SGHTA and FQGNSA. This CDR3 is 15 amino acids long. The CDR3 sequence is CASSFRGSFTDTQYF. In nucleotides, the CDR3 is TGTGCCAGCAGCTTCCGGGGATCTTTCACAGATACGCAGTATTTT.

The genes are TRBV30 and TRBJ2-3; D gene unclear. Germline loops: CDR1 GTSNPN, CDR2 SVGIG (reference sequence). V was trimmed by 0 bases and J by 2 bases, leaving 6 bases between them. The length of the CDR3 is 13 residues. CDR3 loop: CAWSVTTTDTQYF. The CDR3 DNA sequence: TGTGCCTGGAGTGTAACTACCACAGATACGCAGTATTTT.

The rearrangement uses TRBV29-1 and TRBJ2-3; 9 bases align to TRBD2. V lost 7 bases and J lost 3; bases outside the gene matches: 5. CDR1 and CDR2 from the germline V gene are SQVTM and ANQGSEA. This CDR3 is 13 amino acids long. The CDR3 spells CSGAAGGTDTQYF. DNA of the CDR3: TGCAGCGGGGCGGCGGGGGGGACAGATACGCAGTATTTT.

This clone came up a few times. The rearrangement joins TRBV29-1 to TRBJ1-6; D is unclear. V was pared by 8 bases and J by 8 bases, with 13 bases between. CDR1 is SQVTM, CDR2 ANQGSEA, per germline. The CDR3 covers 12 residues. For the CDR3, the DNA is TGCAGCCCCTGGGTGGCGGATTCACCCCTCCACTTT. It is translated as CSPWVADSPLHF.